This T cell receptor (beta chain) appears in the sequencing data of a study of a mutant IDH1 vaccine in newly diagnosed glioma. Study context: Vaccines began 4-6 weeks after radiotherapy alone, or with temozolomide cycles. Those enrolled had earlier been treated with radiotherapy, temozolomide, or both, mostly both.

Sequencing was performed with immunoSEQ multiplex PCR; in TCRdb, only in-frame clones are kept and a portion is missing. The table includes around 62,000 clones, over 75% detected once. For this clone: Its target is unknown.

The CDR3 loop spans 16 amino acids. V lost 3 bases and J lost 4, with 18 bases in between. The germline gives CDR1 MNHNS, CDR2 SASEGT. Time point meaning: week 11, during vaccination. What each vaccine dose contained was 300 ug of mutant IDH1 20-mer peptide, accompanied by topical imiquimod. Material: PBMCs, obtained from a glioma patient whose treatment included an IDH1 peptide vaccine. This chain joins TRBV6-1 and TRBJ1-1; possibly TRBD1 for D (6 bases). This clonotype originated in a man in his forties with glioma. The CDR3 DNA reads TGTGCCAGCAGTGACCTACAGGGAAGGGGCACCACTGAAGCTTTCTTT. Its protein is CASSDLQGRGTTEAFF.